This T cell receptor beta chain was recorded in a study of T cell changes during pregnancy in multiple sclerosis. TCRdb's table, derived via immunoSEQ multiplex PCR, lists solely in-frame clones and lacks some. The table shows around 40,000 clones, with approximately 91% occurring only once. The V gene end was trimmed by 5 bases and the J gene end by 4 bases; junction bases not matched to a gene: 9. Germline V gives CDR1 SGHTA, CDR2 FQGNSA. This CDR3 is built from 16 residues. The sequence derives from a female donor with multiple sclerosis, enrolled in a pregnancy study. The chain couples TRBV7-2 to TRBJ2-2; 8 bases match TRBD2. The material sequenced was CD4+ T cells from peripheral blood mononuclear cells, taken in the second trimester of pregnancy. CDR3 bases: TGTGCCAGCAGCCCCCCAGCGGGGGAGGTCACCGGGGAGCTGTTTTTT. This sequence encodes CASSPPAGEVTGELFF. Complete variable domain (other parts from reference TRBV7-2 and TRBJ2-2): GAGVSQSPSNKVTEKGKDVELRCDPISGHTALYWYRQSLGQGLEFLIYFQGNSAPDKSGLPSDRFSAERTGGSVSTLTIQRTQQEDSAVYLCASSPPAGEVTGELFFGEGSRLTVL.